This TCR beta chain emerged from a study of beta chain bispecific antibodies for T cell cancers. Study as a whole: Surviving healthy donor T cells from leukemia-line and bispecific antibody cocultures were TRBV-sequenced for family depletion.

V trimming: 5 bases; J trimming: 8 bases; junction bases outside the gene matches: 15. The CDR3 covers 17 residues. CDR1 is SGHTA and CDR2 is FQGTGA in the germline V gene. This clonotype was observed many times. Its antigen is as yet unknown. TCRdb re-analysed the 5' RACE reads in MiXCR, keeping a single row per CDR3 protein. The profile covers 15,000 to 20,000 distinct CDR3 sequences, with roughly 1.9% appearing a single time and less than 8.5% taken by the ten largest. Blood mononuclear cells were expanded for roughly 3 days using either OKT3 anti-CD3 antibody or CD3/CD28 beads. Study observations and caveats: Most targeted TRBV signal came from the leukemia cell line cells, not normal T cells.

Sequenced material: healthy donor T cells cultured with leukemia cells. This receptor was taken from a human donor in good health. Some clones in this sample may be carry-over from other donors' samples. V and J are TRBV7-3 and TRBJ2-1; 10 bases align to TRBD2. The CDR3 bases are TGTGCCAGCAGCCCGGCCCTAGCGGGGGCCCTAATGGATGAGCAGTTCTTC. It translates to CASSPALAGALMDEQFF. Using reference TRBV7-3 and TRBJ2-1 for the parts outside the CDR3, the full variable domain is GAGVSQTPSNKVTEKGKYVELRCDPISGHTALYWYRQSLGQGPEFLIYFQGTGAADDSGLPNDRFFAVRPEGSVSTLKIQRTERGDSAVYLCASSPALAGALMDEQFFGPGTRLTVL.